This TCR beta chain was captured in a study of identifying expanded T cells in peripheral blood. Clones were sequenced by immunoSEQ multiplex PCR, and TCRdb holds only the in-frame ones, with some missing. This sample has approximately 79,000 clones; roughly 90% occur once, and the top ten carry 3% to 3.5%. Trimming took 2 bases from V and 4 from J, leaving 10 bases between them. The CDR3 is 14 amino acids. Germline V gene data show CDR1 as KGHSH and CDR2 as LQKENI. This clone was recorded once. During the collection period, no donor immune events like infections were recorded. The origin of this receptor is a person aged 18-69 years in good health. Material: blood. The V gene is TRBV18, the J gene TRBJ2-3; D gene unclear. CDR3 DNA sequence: TGTGCCAGCTCACCAGGGGTTAGAGCAGATACGCAGTATTTT. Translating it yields CASSPGVRADTQYF.